One and the same sample provided the 20 T cell receptor beta chains below, sequenced in a study of early T cells in non-severe SARS-CoV-2 infection. TCRdb used MiXCR to reprocess the 5' RACE reads, holding one entry per CDR3 protein. The data hold 63,000 or so distinct CDR3 sequences, with 12% observed a single time. The material sequenced was whole blood. These receptors all stem from an adult who was a healthcare worker with PCR-confirmed SARS-CoV-2 infection or an uninfected control (not recorded which).

This clonotype was recorded many times. The CDR3 sequence is CSVSSGFRYEQYF. DNA for the CDR3: TGCAGCGTTTCCTCAGGGTTTCGGTACGAGCAGTACTTC. J is TRBJ2-7 and V is TRBV29-1, with D maybe TRBD1 (5 bases). This CDR3 has 13 amino acids. Looked up from germline, CDR1 is SQVTM and CDR2 is ANQGSEA. Trimming took off 5 bases at V and 4 bases at J, with 15 bases between the two ends.

J is TRBJ1-1 and V is TRBV9; tentative D call: TRBD1 (5 bases). This CDR3 contains 14 residues. V was pared by 0 bases and J by 4 bases, with 10 bases between. The germline CDR1 and CDR2 sequences are SGDLS and YYNGEE. The CDR3 DNA sequence: TGTGCCAGCAGCGTAGCTAGGGGAGGCACTGAAGCTTTCTTT. This encodes CASSVARGGTEAFF.

The rearrangement links TRBV4-2 to TRBJ2-5; tentatively, D is TRBD1 (6 bases). V lost 4 bases to trimming and J lost 2 bases, with 14 bases between them. The CDR3 runs 15 residues. Germline assignment: CDR1 LGHNA and CDR2 YNFKEQ. In DNA form, the CDR3 reads TGTGCCAGCAGCCCGAGGGGGACCTCACAAGAGACCCAGTACTTC. It specifies CASSPRGTSQETQYF.

This clonotype was picked up a small number of times. V and J are TRBV5-6 and TRBJ2-7, with D possibly TRBD1 on 5 matching bases. V was trimmed by 1 base and J by 0 bases, leaving 11 bases between them. This CDR3 region has 15 residues. The germline CDR1 and CDR2 sequences are SGHDT and YYEEEE. This CDR3 reads CASSLYQGFSYEQYF. CDR3 nucleotides: TGTGCCAGCAGCTTGTACCAGGGTTTCTCCTACGAGCAGTACTTC.

This clonotype appeared a few times. The chain has TRBV9 and TRBJ2-2; no clear D. Per the germline V gene, CDR1 is SGDLS and CDR2 is YYNGEE. Trimming stripped 0 bases from V and 4 bases from J, with 10 bases between. The CDR3 consists of 15 residues. In nucleotides, the CDR3 is TGTGCCAGCAGCGTAGCTATGGGCCCCACCGGGGAGCTGTTTTTT. Residues: CASSVAMGPTGELFF.

This clonotype was counted at least ten times. The genes are TRBV24-1 and TRBJ2-1; 7 bases are shared with TRBD1. This CDR3 contains 11 residues. J gave up 10 bases and V 4 bases, and 0 bases lay outside the gene matches. Per germline, CDR1 KGHDR and CDR2 SFDVKD. CDR3: CATSEDREQFF. CDR3 DNA sequence: TGTGCCACCAGTGAGGACAGGGAGCAGTTCTTC.

V and J are TRBV21-1 and TRBJ1-1. TRBV21-1 is a known pseudogene. This CDR3 region has 16 residues. CDR3 loop: CASSRLGHSKSTEAFF. CDR3 DNA: TGTGCCAGCAGCAGGCTCGGTCACAGCAAGAGCACTGAAGCTTTCTTT.

There are many counts of this clonotype. The gene calls are TRBV20-1 and TRBJ2-7; 9 bases line up with TRBD2. Germline assignment: CDR1 DFQATT and CDR2 SNEGSKA (reference sequence). V was clipped by 5 bases and J by 1 base; unmatched bases: 9. This CDR3 is 15 amino acids long. The CDR3 sequence is CSAPMGSGSSYEQYF. CDR3 nucleotides: TGCAGTGCTCCCATGGGTAGCGGGAGTTCCTACGAGCAGTACTTC.

V and J are TRBV9 and TRBJ1-6; D is unresolved. Trimming removed 4 bases at V and 5 bases at J, with 13 bases between. This CDR3 is 15 amino acids long. CDR1 and CDR2 (germline): SGDLS, YYNGEE. The CDR3 protein is CASSPRITDNSPLHF. The CDR3 bases are TGTGCCAGCAGCCCAAGGATTACGGATAATTCACCCCTCCACTTT. The whole variable domain, filled in from reference TRBV9 and TRBJ1-6, reads DSGVTQTPKHLITATGQRVTLRCSPRSGDLSVYWYQQSLDQGLQFLIQYYNGEERAKGNILERFSAQQFPDLHSELNLSSLELGDSALYFCASSPRITDNSPLHFGNGTRLTVT.

The rearrangement links TRBV9 to TRBJ1-2, with 9 nucleotides matching TRBD1. Germline trimming cut 2 bases from V and 6 bases from J; bases unmatched to any gene: 11. CDR1 and CDR2 from the germline V gene are SGDLS and YYNGEE. The CDR3 has 16 residues. The CDR3 region has the DNA TGTGCCAGCAGCGTGTCCCTTACCGGGACAGGGCATGGCTACACCTTC. This codes for CASSVSLTGTGHGYTF.

This clonotype has a handful of counts. The V gene is TRBV6-2 or TRBV6-3, the J gene TRBJ2-2; D tentatively fits TRBD1 or TRBD2 (5 bases each). CDR1 and CDR2 from the germline V gene are MNHEY and SVGEGT. This CDR3 has 17 residues. V lost 8 bases and J 0 bases, leaving 19 bases between the germline ends. CDR3 protein: CASHNSRGATNTGELFF. CDR3 sequence (DNA): TGTGCCAGCCACAACTCCAGAGGGGCCACGAACACCGGGGAGCTGTTTTTT.

This clonotype has only a few counts. J is TRBJ1-2 and V is TRBV5-6; tentatively, D is TRBD1 (6 bases). CDR3 length: 14 amino acids. V lost 4 bases and J 3 bases, leaving 13 bases between the germline ends. Germline values: CDR1 SGHDT, CDR2 YYEEEE. CDR3 DNA: TGTGCCAGCAGCGCGCAGGGGATGTACTATGGCTACACCTTC. Protein product: CASSAQGMYYGYTF.

The genes are TRBV7-3 and TRBJ2-1; no definite D call. Germline loops: CDR1 SGHTA, CDR2 FQGTGA. The V and J ends lost 2 bases and 2 bases respectively, with 10 bases between them. CDR3 size: 15 residues. DNA of the CDR3: TGTGCCAGCAGCTTATCGGGCGGAGCCTACAATGAGCAGTTCTTC. Encoded protein: CASSLSGGAYNEQFF.

Ten or more counts support this clonotype. The gene calls are TRBV24-1 and TRBJ2-3, with D possibly TRBD2 on 7 matching bases. With 9 bases removed from V and 4 bases from J, the gap between germline ends came to 13 bases. The CDR3 runs to 13 residues. Germline CDR1 KGHDR, CDR2 SFDVKD. CDR3 amino acids: CATRGGGPDTQYF. The DNA for the CDR3 is TGTGCCACCCGCGGCGGGGGCCCAGATACGCAGTATTTT.

In this sample, this clonotype turned up a few times. V gene TRBV18 combines with J gene TRBJ2-1; the match to TRBD2 covers 7 bases. CDR1 and CDR2 from the germline V gene are KGHSH and LQKENI. Losses at the gene ends were 2 bases for V and 7 bases for J; bases not matched to a gene: 5. The CDR3 loop spans 14 amino acids. The CDR3 here is CASSPGRVWNEQFF. The CDR3 DNA follows: TGTGCCAGCTCACCAGGGAGGGTATGGAATGAGCAGTTCTTC.

This clonotype was counted at least ten times. This chain joins TRBV9 and TRBJ2-5; the D is unclear. CDR1 is SGDLS and CDR2 is YYNGEE in the germline V gene. Trimming took 5 bases from V and 4 from J, leaving 9 bases between them. The CDR3 has 12 residues. The CDR3 region is CASSSLGETQYF. In DNA, the CDR3 is TGTGCCAGCAGTTCGCTGGGAGAGACCCAGTACTTC.

The chain links TRBV15 to TRBJ2-7, with D possibly matching TRBD2 (5 bases). CDR3 length equals 14 residues. V lost 5 bases and J 4 bases, leaving 15 bases between the germline ends. CDR1 and CDR2 (germline): LNHNV, YYDKDF (reference sequence). This CDR3 is CATSASRPGYEQYF. The CDR3 DNA reads TGTGCCACCAGCGCTTCCCGCCCGGGGTACGAGCAGTACTTC.

The J gene is TRBJ2-2, the V gene TRBV27; the D is unclear. V dropped 2 bases and J dropped 2 bases, with 18 bases sitting between them. There are 18 residues in the CDR3. Germline V CDR1 and CDR2: MNHEY, SMNVEV (reference sequence). CDR3 sequence reads: CASSLGCLGPKNTGELFF. The CDR3 DNA follows: TGTGCCAGCAGTTTAGGGTGTTTAGGACCGAAAAACACCGGGGAGCTGTTTTTT.

J is TRBJ1-5 and V is TRBV10-3, with D maybe TRBD1 (5 bases). In germline, CDR1 is ENHRY, CDR2 SYGVKD. Between the trimmed V and J ends, which lost 1 base and 0 bases, there was a span of 10 bases. CDR3 size: 16 residues. This chain's CDR3 is CAISEFPGGSNQPQHF. The DNA of the CDR3 is TGTGCCATCAGTGAGTTCCCCGGGGGTAGCAATCAGCCCCAGCATTTT.

This clonotype was seen ten or more times. The CDR3, as DNA: TGTGCCAGCAGCCCGAGTACGGGAAGAAAGATCTATGGCTACACCTTC. Translating gives CASSPSTGRKIYGYTF. V gene TRBV3-1 combines with J gene TRBJ1-2, with D unresolved. Germline CDR1 is LGHDT and CDR2 is YNNKEL (reference sequence). The CDR3 consists of 16 residues. V was trimmed by 4 bases and J by 4 bases, leaving 19 bases between them.